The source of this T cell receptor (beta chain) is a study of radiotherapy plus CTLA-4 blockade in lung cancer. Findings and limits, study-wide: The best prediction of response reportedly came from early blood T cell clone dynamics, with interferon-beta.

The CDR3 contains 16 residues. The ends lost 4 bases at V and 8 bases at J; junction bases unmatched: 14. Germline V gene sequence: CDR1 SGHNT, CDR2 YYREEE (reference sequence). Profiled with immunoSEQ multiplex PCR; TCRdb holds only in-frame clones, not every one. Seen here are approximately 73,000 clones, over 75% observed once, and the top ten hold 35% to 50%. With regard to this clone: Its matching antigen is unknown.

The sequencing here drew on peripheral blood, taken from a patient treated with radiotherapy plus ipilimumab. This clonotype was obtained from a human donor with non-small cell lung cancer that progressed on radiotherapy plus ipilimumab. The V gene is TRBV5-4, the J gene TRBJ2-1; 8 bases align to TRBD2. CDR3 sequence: CASSPGGTRGNYEQFF. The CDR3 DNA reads TGTGCCAGCAGCCCTGGGGGGACTAGAGGAAATTATGAGCAGTTCTTC.